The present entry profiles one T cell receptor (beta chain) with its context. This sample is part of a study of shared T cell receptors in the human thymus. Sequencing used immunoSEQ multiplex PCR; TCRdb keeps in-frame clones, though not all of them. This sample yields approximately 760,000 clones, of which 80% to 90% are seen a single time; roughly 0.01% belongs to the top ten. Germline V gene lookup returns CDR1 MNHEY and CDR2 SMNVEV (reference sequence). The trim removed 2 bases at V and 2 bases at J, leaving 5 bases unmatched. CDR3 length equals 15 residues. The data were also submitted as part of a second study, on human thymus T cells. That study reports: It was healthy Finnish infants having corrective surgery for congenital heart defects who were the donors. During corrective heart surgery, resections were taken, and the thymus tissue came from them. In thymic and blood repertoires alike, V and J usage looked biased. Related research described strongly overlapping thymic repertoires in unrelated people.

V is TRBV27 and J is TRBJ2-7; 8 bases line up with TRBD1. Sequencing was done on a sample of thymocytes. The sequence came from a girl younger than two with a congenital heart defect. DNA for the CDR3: TGTGCCAGCAGTTTACGACAGGGGATAACCTACGAGCAGTACTTC. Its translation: CASSLRQGITYEQYF.